These 29 T cell receptor beta chains were sequenced from one sample in a study of T cell clonality in common variable immunodeficiency. This table comes from immunoSEQ multiplex PCR, and its TCRdb copy is limited to in-frame clones, with some not included. Altogether tens of thousands of clones were found in the sample, and no singletons occur. Sequencing was performed on peripheral blood mononuclear cells. The receptors come from a person aged 18 to 75 in good health.

This clone occurred many times. This chain's CDR3 is CSVRTGGTGELFF. The part of the CDR3 DNA that was read is TGCAGTGTTAGGACAGGGGGCACCGGGGAG. The chain has TRBV20-1 and TRBJ2-2; TRBD1 matches 10 bases. The DNA ends 3 residues before the CDR3 does, and the rest of the CDR3 is filled in from the germline J gene. Trimming cost V 7 bases and J 4 bases; bases outside gene matches: 3. CDR1 is DFQATT, CDR2 SNEGSKA, per germline (reference sequence). This CDR3 spans 13 amino acids.

In its sample, this clone was seen many times. The sequenced part of the CDR3 DNA is TGCGCCAGCAGCGCTCCCGGGACTAAGACCGGGGAG. Amino acids: CASSAPGTKTGE. The whole CDR3 is CASSAPGTKTGELFF. The chain has TRBV5-1 and TRBJ2-2, with 7 positions matching TRBD2. Read data end 3 residues before the CDR3 end; the end is taken from the germline J gene. Germline V CDR1 and CDR2: SGHRS, YFSETQ. CDR3 length: 15 residues. The J segment lost 5 bases and the V segment lost 4 bases, leaving 8 bases of the junction unmatched.

This clone was observed at least ten times. The read halts 3 residues ahead of the CDR3 end, with the missing end drawn from the germline J gene. The chain joins TRBV6-1 to TRBJ2-2, with a weak D call TRBD1 (5 bases). This CDR3 has 13 residues. Per the germline V gene, CDR1 is MNHNS and CDR2 is SASEGT. Trimming left V 4 bases short and J 7 bases short, with 10 bases between. The CDR3 here is CASSGTTLGELFF. CDR3 bases read: TGTGCCAGCAGTGGGACAACTCTCGGGGAG.

This clone was seen repeatedly, ten times or more. The missing CDR3 end, 3 residues past where the read stops, is filled in from the germline J gene. V usage is TRBV2 and J usage is TRBJ2-1, with 13 nucleotides matching TRBD2. The CDR3 length is 17 residues. With V trimmed by 2 bases and J by 3 bases, 4 bases remained unmatched. CDR1 SNHLY and CDR2 FYNNEI come from the germline V gene. The CDR3 sequence is CASSEWGLAGFYNEQFF. CDR3 bases read: TGTGCCAGCAGTGAATGGGGACTAGCGGGATTCTACAATGAG.

A remark on this clone: The CDR3 goes on 3 residues after the read ends, and that part is filled in from the germline J gene. The chain is built from TRBV19 and TRBJ2-1; 7 bases fit TRBD2. V trimming: 4 bases; J trimming: 4 bases; junction bases outside the gene matches: 7. The CDR3 consists of 15 residues. Germline loops: CDR1 LNHDA, CDR2 SQIVND (reference sequence). The CDR3 loop reads CASSTLADYYNEQFF. The part of the CDR3 DNA that was read is TGTGCCAGTAGTACCCTAGCGGATTATTACAATGAG. The variable domain in full, with the rest retrieved from reference TRBV19 and TRBJ2-1, is DGGITQSPKYLFRKEGQNVTLSCEQNLNHDAMYWYRQDPGQGLRLIYYSQIVNDFQKGDIAEGYSVSREKKESFPLTVTSAQKNPTAFYLCASSTLADYYNEQFFGPGTRLTVL.

This clone was seen ten or more times. Coverage ceases 3 residues before the CDR3 finishes, and the germline J gene fills in the end. This sequence joins TRBV28 and TRBJ1-2, with TRBD1 matching over 8 bases. The length of the CDR3 is 15 residues. Germline V gives CDR1 MDHEN, CDR2 SYDVKM. CDR3 sequence: CASRRTGSRVGGYTF. The covered CDR3 bases are TGTGCCAGCAGGAGGACAGGGTCTAGGGTGGGGGGC.

In this sample, this clone turned up many times. CDR3 residues: CASSLAGTGELYEQYF. CDR3 DNA (partial): TGCGCCAGCAGCTTGGCGGGGACAGGGGAACTCTACGAG. V and J are TRBV5-1 and TRBJ2-7; 10 nucleotides match TRBD1. The read halts 3 residues ahead of the CDR3 end, with the missing end drawn from the germline J gene. The trim removed 0 bases at V and 3 bases at J, leaving 6 bases unmatched. The germline gives CDR1 SGHRS, CDR2 YFSETQ. The CDR3 length is 16 residues. The full variable domain, rest sourced from reference TRBV5-1 and TRBJ2-7, is KAGVTQTPRYLIKTRGQQVTLSCSPISGHRSVSWYQQTPGQGLQFLFEYFSETQRNKGNFPGRFSGRQFSNSRSEMNVSTLELGDSALYLCASSLAGTGELYEQYFGPGTRLTVT.

There are many counts of this clone. Coverage ceases 3 residues before the CDR3 finishes, and the germline J gene fills in the end. The rearrangement links TRBV5-1 to TRBJ2-2; 9 nucleotides agree with TRBD2. This CDR3 contains 17 residues. The junction had 10 bases not matched to a gene; V was cut back by 2 bases and J by 5 bases. Germline CDR1 and CDR2: SGHRS and YFSETQ. CDR3 region: CASSLEPGTSYTGELFF. The part of the CDR3 DNA that was read is TGCGCCAGCAGCTTAGAACCCGGGACTAGCTATACCGGGGAG.

A remark on this clone: The sequenced fragment ends 3 residues before the CDR3 boundary, so the rest is inferred from the germline J gene. The chain combines TRBV2 with TRBJ1-2; D is unresolved. The length of the CDR3 is 14 residues. CDR1 and CDR2 (germline): SNHLY, FYNNEI. CDR3 bases read: TGTGCCAGCAGGAGGGTCCCATCATCCTACGAC. As protein: CASRRVPSSYD. The CDR3 as a whole reads CASRRVPSSYDYTF.

This clone was observed at least ten times. The sequenced fragment ends 3 residues before the CDR3 boundary, so the rest is inferred from the germline J gene. This chain joins TRBV5-4 and TRBJ2-3; 11 nucleotides align to TRBD2. Per germline, CDR1 SGHNT and CDR2 YYREEE (reference sequence). After removal of 3 bases from V and 3 bases from J, the junction contained 6 bases not matched to a gene. The CDR3 has 16 residues. The CDR3 reads CASSSRSGRVTDTQYF. The part of the CDR3 DNA that was read is TGTGCCAGCAGCTCCCGTAGCGGGAGGGTTACAGATACG.

This clone has a count of ten or more. The read stops 3 residues short of the end of the CDR3; the missing end is completed from the germline J gene. This chain connects TRBV20-1 to TRBJ2-3, with 13 bases that match TRBD2. Germline trimming cut 6 bases from V and 6 bases from J; bases unmatched to any gene: 9. CDR1 is DFQATT, CDR2 SNEGSKA, per germline (reference sequence). CDR3 length: 15 amino acids. The CDR3 sequence: CSAGLAGARRDTQYF. CDR3 DNA (partial): TGCAGTGCAGGACTAGCGGGAGCTCGCCGGGATACG.

This clone has at least ten counts. The read ends 3 residues before the CDR3 terminus; that terminus is restored from the germline J gene. The chain uses TRBV6-4 and TRBJ2-2; no reliable D call. Germline assignment: CDR1 MRHNA and CDR2 SNTAGT. The CDR3 is 13 residues long. V lost 6 bases to trimming and J lost 4 bases, with 9 bases between them. The covered CDR3 bases are TGTGCCAGCAGCGCACAGAGCACCGGGGAG. Its protein is CASSAQSTGE. Given in full, the CDR3 is CASSAQSTGELFF.

There are many counts of this clone. The read stops 3 residues short of the end of the CDR3; the missing end is completed from the germline J gene. The V and J genes are TRBV5-6 and TRBJ2-3, with 8 bases matching TRBD2. From germline, CDR1 is SGHDT and CDR2 YYEEEE. The J segment lost 6 bases and the V segment lost 3 bases, leaving 9 bases of the junction unmatched. The CDR3 spans 15 residues. Partial CDR3 DNA: TGTGCCAGCAGCTCCAGAGGGACTAGTCGCGATACG. Amino acids: CASSSRGTSRDT. The whole CDR3 reads CASSSRGTSRDTQYF.

This clone was counted at least ten times. The read ends 3 residues shy of where the CDR3 ends; the end is completed using the germline J gene. The gene calls are TRBV14 and TRBJ2-1; TRBD2 matches at 8 bases. CDR1 and CDR2 from the germline V gene are SGHDN and FVKESK. The trim removed 1 base at V and 6 bases at J, leaving 14 bases unmatched. The CDR3 extends over 18 amino acids. CDR3 bases read: TGTGCCAGCAGCCAAGGCACCTTAGCGGGATTTTACGGCAATGAG. Residues: CASSQGTLAGFYGNE. The full-length CDR3 reads as CASSQGTLAGFYGNEQFF.

This clone occurred many times. The DNA ends 3 residues before the CDR3 does, and the rest of the CDR3 is filled in from the germline J gene. The chain has TRBV5-1 and TRBJ1-2; TRBD1 is a possible D gene (5 bases). This CDR3 has 14 residues. CDR1 is SGHRS and CDR2 is YFSETQ in the germline V gene. V shed 2 bases and J shed 6 bases, with 14 bases lying between them. The sequenced CDR3 bases are TGCGCCAGCAGCTTTCGTACGACAGTCGATGGC. Its translation is CASSFRTTVDG. The full CDR3 protein reads CASSFRTTVDGYTF.

The table lists this clone with many counts. Read data end 3 residues before the CDR3 end; the end is taken from the germline J gene. The chain recombines TRBV5-1 with TRBJ2-3; no firm D call. The CDR3 runs 13 residues. CDR1 and CDR2 (germline): SGHRS, YFSETQ. CDR3 residues: CASSRRVEETQYF. The sequenced part of the CDR3 DNA is TGCGCCAGCAGCCGCCGGGTTGAGGAGACG.

The table lists this clone with many counts. The CDR3 goes on 3 residues after the read ends, and that part is filled in from the germline J gene. This chain links TRBV7-2 with TRBJ2-5; no clear D gene. The CDR3 is made up of 15 amino acids. The germline CDR1 and CDR2 sequences are SGHTA and FQGNSA. Trimming took off 1 base at V and 3 bases at J, with 12 bases between the two ends. The part of the CDR3 DNA that was read is TGTGCCAGCAGCTTAGGATTTGGCTTTGAAGAGACC. Amino acid sequence: CASSLGFGFEET. The whole CDR3 is CASSLGFGFEETQYF.

This clone was counted between two and nine times. Read coverage stops 3 residues before the CDR3 terminus; the germline J gene supplies the remainder. V and J are TRBV11-2 and TRBJ2-1, with 7 bases aligning to TRBD1. Trimming removed 5 bases from V and 1 base from J; junction bases left unmatched: 5. The CDR3 spans 15 residues. CDR1 is SGHAT and CDR2 is FQNNGV in the germline V gene. CDR3 in amino acids: CASSHRGFSYNEQFF. Incomplete CDR3 DNA: TGTGCCAGCAGCCACAGGGGTTTTTCCTACAATGAG.

This clone was detected ten times or more. Here the CDR3 reads CASSFDRGEREQFF. The DNA read from the CDR3 is TGTGCCAGCAGCTTCGACAGGGGGGAACGTGAG. J is TRBJ2-1 and V is TRBV7-3; TRBD1 matches 9 bases. The read stops 3 residues short of the end of the CDR3; the missing end is completed from the germline J gene. V trimming: 3 bases; J trimming: 9 bases; junction bases outside the gene matches: 6. Looked up from germline, CDR1 is SGHTA and CDR2 is FQGTGA. CDR3 size: 14 residues.

This clone was recorded at least ten times. The sequence runs out 3 residues before the end of the CDR3; the remainder is reconstructed from the germline J gene. This chain links TRBV29-1 with TRBJ2-5; D may be TRBD1 (6 bases). V was clipped by 6 bases and J by 5 bases, with 13 bases between them. The CDR3 sequence is 12 residues long. CDR1 and CDR2 from the germline V gene are SQVTM and ANQGSEA. CDR3 DNA (partial): TGCAGCGTGCTACAGGGTGGGGAGACC. This encodes CSVLQGGET. The CDR3 in its entirety is CSVLQGGETQYF.

The table lists this clone with many counts. The read is 3 residues too short to cover the CDR3 end, so that end is filled in from the germline J gene. V is TRBV5-1 and J is TRBJ2-1; 11 bases map to TRBD2. Germline V gives CDR1 SGHRS, CDR2 YFSETQ. The CDR3 is made up of 17 amino acids. Germline trimming cut 4 bases from V and 7 bases from J; bases unmatched to any gene: 13. The CDR3 loop is CASSLNVVAGGPNEQFF. CDR3 DNA (partial): TGCGCCAGCAGCCTAAACGTCGTAGCGGGAGGGCCTAATGAG.

Ten or more counts support this clone. The read ends 3 residues early relative to the CDR3; the germline J gene fills the gap. The rearrangement uses TRBV29-1 and TRBJ2-5, with D possibly matching TRBD1 (6 bases). Between the trimmed V and J ends, which lost 7 bases and 1 base, there was a span of 19 bases. CDR3 length equals 15 residues. Germline loops: CDR1 SQVTM, CDR2 ANQGSEA. CDR3 bases read: TGCAGCGCCATGGGGGCCCGCCGGCGCCAAGAGACC. Its translation: CSAMGARRRQET. In full, the CDR3 is CSAMGARRRQETQYF.

Ten or more counts support this clone. The CDR3 extends 3 residues past the end of the read, so its final part is completed from the germline J gene. This chain links TRBV10-2 with TRBJ2-5, with D tentatively TRBD1 (5 bases). This CDR3 contains 15 residues. CDR1 is WSHSY and CDR2 is SAAADI in the germline V gene. Trimming pared 6 bases from V and 5 bases from J, leaving 19 bases between. Partial CDR3 DNA: TGCGCCAGCAGGGATCAGTCAGGGCTTTCGGAGACC. Protein sequence: CASRDQSGLSET. The CDR3 as a whole reads CASRDQSGLSETQYF.

At least ten counts were recorded for this clone. The read comes to an end 3 residues before the CDR3 does, leaving the germline J gene to fill in the end. V usage is TRBV18 and J usage is TRBJ1-1; D remains ambiguous. CDR3 length: 14 residues. The V end lost 4 bases, the J end lost 1 base, and 10 bases lay between the germline ends. Germline CDR1 KGHSH, CDR2 LQKENI. The covered CDR3 bases are TGTGCCAGCTCACTTTTCTCCTGGAACACTGAA. This encodes CASSLFSWNTE. The entire CDR3 protein is CASSLFSWNTEAFF. The full variable domain, rest sourced from reference TRBV18 and TRBJ1-1, is NAGVMQNPRHLVRRRGQEARLRCSPMKGHSHVYWYRQLPEEGLKFMVYLQKENIIDESGMPKERFSAEFPKEGPSILRIQQVVRGDSAAYFCASSLFSWNTEAFFGQGTRLTVV.

This clone has a count of ten or more. The read terminates 3 residues ahead of where the CDR3 ends, so the germline J gene completes it. The V gene is TRBV5-5, the J gene TRBJ1-2; possible D gene TRBD1, 6 bases. Trimming took 1 base from V and 7 from J, leaving 14 bases between them. Germline CDR1 reads SGHKS; CDR2 reads YYEKEE (reference sequence). The CDR3 runs 14 residues. The CDR3 DNA, read in part, is TGTGCCAGCAGCTTGAGTGGGCAGGGGTCTGGC. Protein sequence: CASSLSGQGSG. Given in full, the CDR3 is CASSLSGQGSGYTF.

This clone was counted at least ten times. Read sequence stops 3 residues before the CDR3 end, and the germline J gene provides the missing end. The chain couples TRBV7-8 to TRBJ2-3, with 7 bases lining up with TRBD2. The CDR3 is 18 amino acids. V shed 4 bases, J shed 0 bases, and the junction held 13 bases outside the gene matches. CDR1 and CDR2 from the germline V gene are SGHVS and FQNEAQ. The CDR3 bases that were read are TGTGCCAGCAGCTACCCTACTAGTTTGGGGGGGAGCACAGATACG. Translation gives CASSYPTSLGGSTDT. The complete CDR3 reads CASSYPTSLGGSTDTQYF.

This clone was seen many times. Coverage ceases 3 residues before the CDR3 finishes, and the germline J gene fills in the end. The chain is built from TRBV6-1 and TRBJ1-3, with 7 bases that match TRBD1. V was clipped by 1 base and J by 3 bases; unmatched bases: 3. The germline CDR1 and CDR2 sequences are MNHNS and SASEGT. The CDR3 loop spans 15 amino acids. This CDR3 reads CASSEGRTGGNTIYF. The CDR3 bases that were read are TGTGCCAGCAGTGAAGGGCGGACAGGTGGAAACACC.

This clone has ten or more counts. The sequence runs out 3 residues before the end of the CDR3; the remainder is reconstructed from the germline J gene. The chain has TRBV5-1 and TRBJ2-1, with 16 bases identical to TRBD2. The CDR3 sequence is 17 residues long. The germline V gene encodes CDR1 SGHRS and CDR2 YFSETQ. The ends lost 2 bases at V and 2 bases at J; junction bases unmatched: 1. The CDR3 bases that were read are TGCGCCAGCAGCTTAGGGACTAGCGGGAGGGCCTACAATGAG. Its protein product is CASSLGTSGRAYNE. The entire CDR3 is CASSLGTSGRAYNEQFF.

This clone has ten or more counts. The read halts 3 residues ahead of the CDR3 end, with the missing end drawn from the germline J gene. The chain couples TRBV6-2 or TRBV6-3 to TRBJ2-2; the match to TRBD2 covers 8 bases. The CDR3 spans 16 residues. The V gene's germline CDR1 is MNHEY and CDR2 SVGEGT. V gave up 6 bases and J gave up 1 base; unmatched junction bases: 7. The sequenced CDR3 bases are TGTGCCAGCAGCCGACGAACTAGCGGGAACACCGGGGAG. Translated, it gives CASSRRTSGNTGE. The CDR3 in full is CASSRRTSGNTGELFF.